Below, 12 T cell receptor beta chains from the same sample are listed, as sequenced in a study of T cells in Graves' hyperthyroidism and ophthalmopathy. Amplified TCR beta CDR3 regions derived from RNA transcripts. The primer set for the first-round RT-PCR of the TCR CDR3 was HTBI. TCRdb passed the multiplex PCR reads through MiXCR, listing each CDR3 protein once. This repertoire shows about 540,000 distinct CDR3 sequences, around 45% found once; its top ten account for approximately 8.2%. Material: peripheral blood or thyroid tissue (not recorded which). Receptors originate from a woman aged 18-30 years with Graves' hyperthyroidism.

The rearrangement joins TRBV27 to TRBJ1-1, with 8 bases fitting TRBD1. Germline V CDR1 and CDR2: MNHEY, SMNVEV (reference sequence). V shed 3 bases and J 1 base; nucleotides not matched to a gene: 4. The CDR3 has 15 amino acids. The CDR3 nucleotides are TGTGCCAGCAGTTTTTCAGGGGGCACGAACACTGAAGCTTTCTTT. It codes for CASSFSGGTNTEAFF.

This clonotype was detected only once. The junction departs from germline at one end; a sequencing error may be responsible. V and J are TRBV2 and TRBJ1-4; D is unclear. CDR3 size: 13 residues. Per germline, CDR1 SNHLY and CDR2 FYNNEI. CDR3 nucleotide sequence: TGTGCCGGCAGTGAAGCCGGGGAGGAAAAACTGTTTTTT. Amino acid sequence: CAGSEAGEEKLFF.

As for this clonotype: A much larger clone sits a single nucleotide away, making a read error possible. The V gene is TRBV15, the J gene TRBJ1-1; perhaps TRBD1 as D (6 bases). Deletions cut 3 bases from V and 5 bases from J, with 19 bases between. Germline CDR1 reads LNHNV; CDR2 reads YYDKDF (reference sequence). CDR3 length: 16 residues. The CDR3 nucleotides are TGTGCCACCAGCAGCCGGGACAAGGGGTTAAGGACTGAAGCTTTCTTT. It is translated as CATSSRDKGLRTEAFF.

This clonotype was recorded at least ten times. The chain recombines TRBV29-1 with TRBJ2-7; 9 bases line up with TRBD1. Germline CDR1 SQVTM, CDR2 ANQGSEA. The CDR3 totals 13 residues. J lost 4 bases, V lost 6 bases, and 7 bases had no gene match. The chain's CDR3 is CSVSGTGPYEQYF. The CDR3 nucleotides read TGCAGCGTGTCCGGGACAGGGCCTTACGAGCAGTACTTC.

The V gene is TRBV7-8, the J gene TRBJ2-7, with D perhaps being TRBD1 or TRBD2 (6 bases each). The V gene lost 0 bases and the J gene lost 0 bases, with 12 bases spanning the gap. There are 16 residues in the CDR3. The germline CDR1 and CDR2 sequences are SGHVS and FQNEAQ. CDR3 in DNA: TGTGCCAGCAGCTTAGCGGGGGGCGGGTTCTCCTACGAGCAGTACTTC. Translating gives CASSLAGGGFSYEQYF.

On this clonotype itself: This may arise from a read error, as a much more abundant clone is one base away. The V call is TRBV2, the J call TRBJ2-5; 9 bases are a match to TRBD2. The V and J ends lost 6 bases and 1 base, in that order; junction bases with no gene match: 3. Germline CDR1 reads SNHLY; CDR2 reads FYNNEI. The CDR3 runs 14 residues. CDR3 nucleotide sequence: TGTGCCAGCAGGTCGACTAGCGGCCAAGAGACCCAGTACTTC. Residues: CASRSTSGQETQYF.

Remarks on this clonotype: Lacking the conserved final phenylalanine or tryptophan, this CDR3 likely reflects a read error. V gene TRBV29-1 combines with J gene TRBJ1-2; TRBD1 aligns across 7 bases. This CDR3 is 11 amino acids long. The V gene's germline CDR1 is SQVTM and CDR2 ANQGSEA. Losses at the gene ends were 6 bases for V and 7 bases for J; bases not matched to a gene: 5. CDR3 in amino acids: CSVVTGTGYTL. The CDR3 DNA follows: TGCAGCGTAGTGACAGGGACTGGCTACACCCTC.

This clonotype was found many times. Sequence at one end of the junction differs from germline and may be a read error. This sequence joins TRBV10-3 and TRBJ2-7; a weak D match, TRBD2 (6 bases). The CDR3 runs to 16 residues. Germline V gives CDR1 ENHRY, CDR2 SYGVKD. The CDR3 DNA reads as TGTGCCAGCAGTTACCTCAGACCCGGGACTGCCTACGAGCAGTACTTC. Translation: CASSYLRPGTAYEQYF.

The chain has TRBV6-5 and TRBJ2-2, with TRBD2 as a possible D gene (6 bases). This CDR3 comprises 14 residues. Trimming removed 5 bases from V and 3 bases from J, with 10 bases in between. CDR1 is MNHEY, CDR2 SVGAGI, per germline. The DNA of the CDR3 is TGTGCCAGCAGTCCTAGCGCTCACACCGGGGAGCTGTTTTTT. Translating gives CASSPSAHTGELFF.

V usage is TRBV12-3 or TRBV12-4 and J usage is TRBJ2-5; 12 nucleotides align to TRBD1. V lost 5 bases, J lost 4 bases, and 5 bases stayed unmatched. CDR3 size: 15 residues. CDR3 sequence: CASSTGQGARETQYF. The CDR3 nucleotides are TGTGCCAGCAGTACGGGACAGGGGGCAAGAGAGACCCAGTACTTC.

V is TRBV10-1 and J is TRBJ2-7, with TRBD2 matching 10 bases. CDR3 length: 16 amino acids. With 0 bases clipped from V and 5 bases from J, the junction kept 7 bases outside the gene matches. The germline CDR1 and CDR2 sequences are WNHNN and SYGVQD (reference sequence). The CDR3 bases are TGCGCCAGCAGTGAGTCCCAGGCTAGCGGGAGCCACGAGCAGTACTTC. It is translated as CASSESQASGSHEQYF.

The chain employs TRBV29-1 and TRBJ2-7, with 8 bases aligning to TRBD1. CDR1 is SQVTM, CDR2 ANQGSEA, per germline. There are 12 residues in the CDR3. The ends lost 4 bases at V and 4 bases at J; junction bases unmatched: 3. The CDR3 region is CSVGTGRYEQYF. CDR3 sequence (DNA): TGCAGCGTTGGGACAGGGAGGTACGAGCAGTACTTC.